The rows below give T cell receptor beta chains drawn from one sample of a study of metastatic and nonmetastatic thyroid tumors. Using MiXCR, TCRdb re-called clones from the PCR reads. The sample gives over 40,000 clones, around 25% of which show up once; about 3.5% is in the top ten. Specimen: blood. The origin of the receptors is a male donor with papillary thyroid cancer or a benign thyroid nodule (not recorded which). Some clones in this sample may be carry-over from other donors' samples. CDR3s include the opening cysteine and the closing phenylalanine or tryptophan. D genes are given only for firm matches. Rows may omit the clone size; those that give it use once, few, many or a size class.

d_gene,v_gene,j_gene,abundance,CDR3nt,CDR3aa
TRBD1,TRBV7-2,TRBJ2-5,many,TGTGCCAGCAGCGTGGGACAGCAAGAGACCCAGTACTTC,CASSVGQQETQYF
TRBD1,TRBV20-1,TRBJ2-5,many,TGCAGTGCTAGAGATCCGGGGGACAGGCGGGAGACCCAGTACTTC,CSARDPGDRRETQYF
.,TRBV6-1,TRBJ2-1,medium-sized,TGTGCCAGCAGTCCCGACTCAAATTGGCCCAATGAGCAGTTCTTC,CASSPDSNWPNEQFF
.,TRBV6-5,TRBJ2-7,.,TGTGCCAGCAGTTTAACCTCCCTCTCCTACGAGCAGTACTTC,CASSLTSLSYEQYF
TRBD2,TRBV6-5,TRBJ2-1,.,TGTGCCAGCAGTTACCTAGCGGGATCGCGCTCCTACAATGAGCAGTTCTTC,CASSYLAGSRSYNEQFF
.,TRBV24-1,TRBJ1-1,.,TGTGCCACCAGTGAAACATCCGGGACGTCTAAGCGGAACACTGAAGCTTTATTT,CATSETSGTSKRNTEALF
.,TRBV12-3/TRBV12-4,TRBJ2-7,.,TGTGCCAGCATTCGGGGCAGGTACGAGCAGTACTTC,CASIRGRYEQYF
TRBD2,TRBV5-1,TRBJ2-7,.,TGCGCCAGCAGCCCCTCGACTAGCGGGAGGCCTCTTTACGAGCAGTACTTC,CASSPSTSGRPLYEQYF
TRBD1,TRBV5-8,TRBJ2-1,.,TGTGCCAGCAGCCCGGGACAGGGGAGGCAGTTCTTC,CASSPGQGRQFF
.,TRBV19,TRBJ2-1,few,TGTGCCAGTTTTGGGGAAAGCTCCTACAATGAGCAGTTCTTC,CASFGESSYNEQFF
.,TRBV11-2,TRBJ1-2,.,TGTGCCAGCAGCTTCCCAGCTCTGCGTGATGGCTACACCTTC,CASSFPALRDGYTF